Listed here are 9 T cell receptor beta chains from one sample, sequenced in a study of tissue T cells after allogeneic stem cell transplantation. Time point described: mouse harvest day 14 after allogeneic transplant. Mouse grafts combined 10^7 T-cell-depleted bone marrow cells with 10^6 splenic CD5+ T cells. TCRdb's table, derived via immunoSEQ multiplex PCR, lists solely in-frame clones and lacks some. Among roughly 4,600 clones, approximately 48% were seen once, and the ten largest hold roughly 21%. The sequencing sample was made of lymph node tissue. The receptors shown here come from a female BALB/c mouse given C57BL/6 T cells with graft-versus-host disease after an allogeneic hematopoietic cell transplant.

A word on this clone: Mouse names are used for the genes. The CDR3 extends 1 residue past the end of the read, so its final part is completed from the germline J gene. This chain uses TRBV15 with TRBJ1-1; D gene ambiguous. CDR3 length equals 15 residues. The germline V and J ends were trimmed by 1 base and 0 bases, with 9 bases remaining between them. Germline V CDR1 and CDR2: SGHND, FRSKSL. Incomplete CDR3 DNA: TGTGCCAGCAGTTTAGAGCAGTCTGCAAACACAGAAGTCTTC. Amino acid sequence: CASSLEQSANTEVF. The CDR3, in full, reads CASSLEQSANTEVFF.

As for this clone: The genes and germline here are from mouse. The CDR3 extends 1 residue past the end of the read, so its final part is completed from the germline J gene. This sequence joins TRBV23 and TRBJ1-3. The CDR3 is made up of 12 amino acids. Germline CDR1 KGHTA, CDR2 FQNQQP. CDR3 DNA, as far as it was read: TGCTCCAGCAGTCATGGGGGAGATACGCTCTAT. The encoded protein is CSSSHGGDTLY. From start to end, the CDR3 is CSSSHGGDTLYF.

In the case of this clone: Gene names denote mouse genes. With the read ending 1 residue before the CDR3 end, the germline J gene is used to fill in that end. The chain has TRBV16 and TRBJ1-4; 10 positions agree with TRBD1. The CDR3 is 14 amino acids. After removal of 3 bases from V and 7 bases from J, the junction contained 2 bases not matched to a gene. CDR1 and CDR2 from the germline V gene are SGHSA and FRNQAP. The sequenced part of the CDR3 DNA is TGTGCAAGCAGCTTTGGACAGGGGGTCGAAAGATTATTT. Its protein is CASSFGQGVERLF. The CDR3 in full is CASSFGQGVERLFF. The full variable domain, with the rest looked up from reference TRBV16 and TRBJ1-4, is NAGVIQTPRHKVTGKGQEATLWCEPISGHSAVFWYRQTIVQGLEFLTYFRNQAPIDDSGMPKERFSAQMPNQSHSTLKIQSTQPQDSAVYLCASSFGQGVERLFFGHGTKLSVL.

On this clone itself: Mouse gene names apply. The DNA ends 1 residue before the CDR3 does, and the rest of the CDR3 is filled in from the germline J gene. The chain has TRBV29 and TRBJ2-7; D call uncertain. The germline gives CDR1 MSHET, CDR2 SYDVDS. CDR3 size: 13 residues. V was clipped by 4 bases and J by 0 bases, with 7 bases between them. This CDR3 reads CASSSQSSYEQYF. The sequenced CDR3 bases are TGTGCTAGCAGTTCCCAAAGCTCCTATGAACAGTAC.

This clone was observed a few times. The genes are named according to mouse. The sequenced part of the CDR3 DNA is TGCTCCAGCAGTCAATCGGGATATAACAACCAGGCTCCGCTT. This codes for CSSSQSGYNNQAPL. The entire CDR3 sequence reads CSSSQSGYNNQAPLF. V usage is TRBV23 and J usage is TRBJ1-5. The read gets to within 1 residue of the CDR3 end, and the germline J gene fills in the rest. In germline, CDR1 is KGHTA, CDR2 FQNQQP. This CDR3 spans 15 amino acids.

With respect to this clone: One end of the junction varies from germline; a read error may be responsible. Gene names follow the mouse nomenclature. The read gets to within 1 residue of the CDR3 end, and the germline J gene fills in the rest. This sequence joins TRBV15 and TRBJ2-7, with D unclear. The CDR3 has 11 amino acids. Germline V gene data show CDR1 as SGHND and CDR2 as FRSKSL. The CDR3 loop reads CASSLGWEQYF. The CDR3 DNA, read in part, is TGTGCCAGCAGCTTAGGCTGGGAACAGTAC.

Relative to its sample, this clone is large. Gene names follow the mouse nomenclature. CDR3 amino acids: CASSLAGAGSDYTF. The part of the CDR3 DNA that was read is TGTGCCAGCAGTCTGGCGGGGGCAGGCTCCGACTACACC. The chain uses TRBV26 and TRBJ1-2; D may be TRBD1 (6 bases). The read terminates 1 residue ahead of where the CDR3 ends, so the germline J gene completes it. V shed 2 bases and J shed 4 bases, with 11 bases lying between them. This CDR3 comprises 14 residues. Looked up from germline, CDR1 is KGHPV and CDR2 is FQNQEV (reference sequence).

By proportion, this clone is medium-sized. Gene labels here are mouse ones. Read sequence stops 1 residue before the CDR3 end, and the germline J gene provides the missing end. J is TRBJ2-4 and V is TRBV12-2; D is perhaps TRBD2 (5 bases). Deletions cut 0 bases from V and 5 bases from J, with 5 bases between. The V gene's germline CDR1 is SGHLS and CDR2 HYDKME. The length of the CDR3 is 12 residues. Partial CDR3 DNA: TGTGCCAGCTCTCTCTGGGGAAACACCTTGTAC. Translation gives CASSLWGNTLY. The full CDR3 protein reads CASSLWGNTLYF.

To note about this clone: Germline and genes: mouse. The observed sequence ends 1 residue before the CDR3 terminus, with the missing tail filled in from the germline J gene. The chain has TRBV15 and TRBJ2-2, with 9 bases matching TRBD2. Losses at the gene ends were 6 bases for V and 4 bases for J; bases not matched to a gene: 6. This CDR3 region has 15 residues. CDR1 and CDR2 from the germline V gene are SGHND and FRSKSL. CDR3 loop: CASRPDWGSTGQLYF. The CDR3 DNA, read in part, is TGTGCCAGCAGGCCCGACTGGGGGAGCACCGGGCAGCTCTAC. The entire variable domain, with the rest obtained from reference TRBV15 and TRBJ2-2, is as follows: DAGVTQTPRHEVAEKGQTIILKCEPVSGHNDLFWYRQTKIQGLELLSYFRSKSLMEDGGAFKDRFKAEMLNSSFSTLKIQPTEPKDSAVYLCASRPDWGSTGQLYFGEGSKLTVL.